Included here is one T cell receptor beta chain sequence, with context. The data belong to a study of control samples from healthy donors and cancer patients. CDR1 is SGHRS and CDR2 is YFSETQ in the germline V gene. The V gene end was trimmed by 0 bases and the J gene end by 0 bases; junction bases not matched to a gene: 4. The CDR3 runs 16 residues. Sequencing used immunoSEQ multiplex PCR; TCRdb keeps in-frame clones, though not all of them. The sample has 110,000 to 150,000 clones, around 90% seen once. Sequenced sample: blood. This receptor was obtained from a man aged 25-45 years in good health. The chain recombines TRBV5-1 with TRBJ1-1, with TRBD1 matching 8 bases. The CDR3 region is CASSLAPDRVNTEAFF. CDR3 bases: TGCGCCAGCAGCTTGGCCCCGGACAGGGTGAACACTGAAGCTTTCTTT.